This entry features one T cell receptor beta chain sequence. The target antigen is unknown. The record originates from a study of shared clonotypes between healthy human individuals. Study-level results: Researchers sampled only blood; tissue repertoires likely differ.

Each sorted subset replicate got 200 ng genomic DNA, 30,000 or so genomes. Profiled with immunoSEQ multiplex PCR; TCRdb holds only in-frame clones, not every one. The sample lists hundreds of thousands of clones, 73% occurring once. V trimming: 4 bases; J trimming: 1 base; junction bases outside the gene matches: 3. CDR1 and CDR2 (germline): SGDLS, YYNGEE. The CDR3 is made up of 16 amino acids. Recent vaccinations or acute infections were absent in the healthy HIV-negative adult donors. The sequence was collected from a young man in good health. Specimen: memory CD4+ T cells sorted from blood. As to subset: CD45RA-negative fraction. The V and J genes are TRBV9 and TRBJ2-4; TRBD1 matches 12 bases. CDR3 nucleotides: TGTGCCAGCAGCATGGGACAGGGGGCGGCCAAAAACATTCAGTACTTC. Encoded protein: CASSMGQGAAKNIQYF.